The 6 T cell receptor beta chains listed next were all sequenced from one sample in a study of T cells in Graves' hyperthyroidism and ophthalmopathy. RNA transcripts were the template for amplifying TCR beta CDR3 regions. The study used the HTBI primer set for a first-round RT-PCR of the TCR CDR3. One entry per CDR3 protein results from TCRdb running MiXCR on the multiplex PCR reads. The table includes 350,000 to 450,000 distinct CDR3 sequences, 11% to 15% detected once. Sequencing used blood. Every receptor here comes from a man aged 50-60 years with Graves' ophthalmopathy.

As DNA, the CDR3 is TGTGCCAGCAGTACCATCCGGGACAGGGATTTTGAAGGGCAGTTCTTC. This translates into CASSTIRDRDFEGQFF. The V and J genes are TRBV6-1 and TRBJ2-1; TRBD1 matches 9 bases. V shed 5 bases and J 12 bases; nucleotides not matched to a gene: 17. Germline CDR1 MNHNS, CDR2 SASEGT. The CDR3 covers 16 residues.

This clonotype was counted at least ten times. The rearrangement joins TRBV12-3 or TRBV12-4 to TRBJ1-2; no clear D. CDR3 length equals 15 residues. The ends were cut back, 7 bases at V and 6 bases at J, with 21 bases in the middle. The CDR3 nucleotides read TGTGCCAGCACTAACCTCGGGCTCCCTTGGAATGGCTACACCTTC. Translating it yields CASTNLGLPWNGYTF.

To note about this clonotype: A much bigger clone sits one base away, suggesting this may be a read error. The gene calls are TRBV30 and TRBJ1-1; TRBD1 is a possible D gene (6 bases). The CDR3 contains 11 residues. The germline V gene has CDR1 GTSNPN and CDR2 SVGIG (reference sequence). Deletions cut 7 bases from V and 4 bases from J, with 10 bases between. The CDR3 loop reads CAYPTGTEAFF. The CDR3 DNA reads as TGTGCCTACCCGACAGGCACTGAAGCTTTCTTT. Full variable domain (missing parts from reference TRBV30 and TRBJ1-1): SQTIHQWPATLVQPVGSPLSLECTVEGTSNPNLYWYRQAAGRGLQLLFYSVGIGQISSEVPQNLSASRPQDRQFILSSKKLLLSDSGFYLCAYPTGTEAFFGQGTRLTVV.

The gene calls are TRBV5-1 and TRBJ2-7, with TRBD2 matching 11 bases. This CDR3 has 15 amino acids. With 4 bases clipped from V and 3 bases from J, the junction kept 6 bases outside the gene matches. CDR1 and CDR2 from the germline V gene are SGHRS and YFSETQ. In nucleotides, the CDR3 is TGCGCCAGCAGCGGGAGGGGACTAGCGGTCTACGAGCAGTACTTC. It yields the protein CASSGRGLAVYEQYF.

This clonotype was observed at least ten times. CDR3 sequence: CAILRDSSTDTQYF. The DNA for the CDR3 is TGTGCCATACTCCGGGACAGTAGCACAGATACGCAGTATTTT. The chain is built from TRBV7-9 and TRBJ2-3; 7 bases line up with TRBD1. V was pared by 10 bases and J by 0 bases, with 7 bases of the junction left unmatched. This CDR3 comprises 14 residues. Per the germline V gene, CDR1 is SEHNR and CDR2 is FQNEAQ (reference sequence).

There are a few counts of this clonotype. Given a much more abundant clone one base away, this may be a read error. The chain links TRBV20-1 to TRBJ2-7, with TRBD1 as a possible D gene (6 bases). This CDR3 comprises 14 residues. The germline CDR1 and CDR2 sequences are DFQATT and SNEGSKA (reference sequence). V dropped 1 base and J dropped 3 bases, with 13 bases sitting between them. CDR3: CSARGFTGNYEQYF. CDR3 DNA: TGCAGTGCTAGAGGTTTTACAGGGAACTACGAGCAGTACTTC.